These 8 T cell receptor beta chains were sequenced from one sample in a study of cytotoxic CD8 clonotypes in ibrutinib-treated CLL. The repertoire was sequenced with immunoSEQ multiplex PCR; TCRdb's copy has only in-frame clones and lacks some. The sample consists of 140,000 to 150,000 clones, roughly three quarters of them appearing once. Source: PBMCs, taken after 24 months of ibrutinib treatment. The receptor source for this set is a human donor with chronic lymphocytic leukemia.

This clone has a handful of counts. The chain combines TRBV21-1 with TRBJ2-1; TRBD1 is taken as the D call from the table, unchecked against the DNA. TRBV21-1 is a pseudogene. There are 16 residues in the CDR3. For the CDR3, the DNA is TGTGCCAGCACCAGGGGGACCCGGGGCCACTACAATGAGCAGTTCTTC. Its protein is CASTRGTRGHYNEQFF.

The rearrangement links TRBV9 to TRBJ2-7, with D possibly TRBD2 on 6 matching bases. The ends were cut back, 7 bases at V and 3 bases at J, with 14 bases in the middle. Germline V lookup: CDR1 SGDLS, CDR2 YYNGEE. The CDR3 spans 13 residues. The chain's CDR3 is CASCPGDGYEQYF. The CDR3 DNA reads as TGTGCCAGCTGTCCGGGAGATGGCTACGAGCAGTACTTC.

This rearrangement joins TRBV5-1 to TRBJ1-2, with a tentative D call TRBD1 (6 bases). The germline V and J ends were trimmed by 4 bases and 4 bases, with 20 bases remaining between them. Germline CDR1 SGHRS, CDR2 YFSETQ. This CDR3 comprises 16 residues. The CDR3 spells CASSPEGGRPAYGYTF. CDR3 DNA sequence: TGCGCCAGCAGCCCCGAGGGGGGGAGACCCGCCTATGGCTACACCTTC.

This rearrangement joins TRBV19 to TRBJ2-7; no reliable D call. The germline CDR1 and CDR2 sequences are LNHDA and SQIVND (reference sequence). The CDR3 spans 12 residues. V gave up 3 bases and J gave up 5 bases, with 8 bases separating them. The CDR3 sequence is CASSISYDEQYF. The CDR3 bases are TGTGCCAGTAGTATCTCCTATGACGAGCAGTACTTC.

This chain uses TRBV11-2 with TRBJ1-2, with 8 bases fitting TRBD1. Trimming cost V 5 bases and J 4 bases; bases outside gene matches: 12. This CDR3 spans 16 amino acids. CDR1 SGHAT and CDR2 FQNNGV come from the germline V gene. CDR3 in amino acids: CASSPISGGATYGYTF. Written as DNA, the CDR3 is TGTGCCAGCAGCCCAATCTCAGGGGGCGCTACCTATGGCTACACCTTC.

The CDR3 coding sequence is TGTGCCAGCAGTCCAGGAAACTCTGGAAACACCATATATTTT. Translated: CASSPGNSGNTIYF. The V call is TRBV25-1, the J call TRBJ1-3, with D unresolved. Germline values: CDR1 MGHDK, CDR2 SYGVNS. The CDR3 runs to 14 residues. Trimming cost V 5 bases and J 0 bases, with 8 bases left between them.

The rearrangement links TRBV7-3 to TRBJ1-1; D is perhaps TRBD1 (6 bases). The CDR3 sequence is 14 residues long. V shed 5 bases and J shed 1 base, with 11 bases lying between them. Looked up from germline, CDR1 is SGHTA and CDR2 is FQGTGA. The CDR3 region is CASSPDRWNTEAFF. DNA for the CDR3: TGTGCCAGCAGCCCAGACAGGTGGAACACTGAAGCTTTCTTT.

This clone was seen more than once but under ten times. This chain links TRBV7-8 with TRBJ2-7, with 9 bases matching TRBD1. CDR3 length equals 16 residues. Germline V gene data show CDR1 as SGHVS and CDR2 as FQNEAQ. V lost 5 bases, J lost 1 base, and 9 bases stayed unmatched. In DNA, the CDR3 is TGTGCCAGCAGCCCCCGGGGCGGGACAGGGTCCTACGAGCAGTACTTC. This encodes CASSPRGGTGSYEQYF.